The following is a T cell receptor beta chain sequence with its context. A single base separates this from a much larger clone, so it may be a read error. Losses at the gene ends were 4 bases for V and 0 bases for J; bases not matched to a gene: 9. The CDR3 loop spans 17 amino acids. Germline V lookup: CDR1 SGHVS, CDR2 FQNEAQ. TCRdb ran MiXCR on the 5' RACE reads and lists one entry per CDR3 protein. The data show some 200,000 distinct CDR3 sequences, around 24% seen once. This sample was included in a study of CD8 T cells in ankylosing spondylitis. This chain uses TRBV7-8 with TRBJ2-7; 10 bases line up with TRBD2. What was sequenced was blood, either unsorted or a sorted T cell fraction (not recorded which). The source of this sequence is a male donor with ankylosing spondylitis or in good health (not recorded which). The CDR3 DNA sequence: TGTGCCAGCAGCTCGGGACTAGCGCGAGATACCTCCTACGAGCAGTACTTC. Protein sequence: CASSSGLARDTSYEQYF.